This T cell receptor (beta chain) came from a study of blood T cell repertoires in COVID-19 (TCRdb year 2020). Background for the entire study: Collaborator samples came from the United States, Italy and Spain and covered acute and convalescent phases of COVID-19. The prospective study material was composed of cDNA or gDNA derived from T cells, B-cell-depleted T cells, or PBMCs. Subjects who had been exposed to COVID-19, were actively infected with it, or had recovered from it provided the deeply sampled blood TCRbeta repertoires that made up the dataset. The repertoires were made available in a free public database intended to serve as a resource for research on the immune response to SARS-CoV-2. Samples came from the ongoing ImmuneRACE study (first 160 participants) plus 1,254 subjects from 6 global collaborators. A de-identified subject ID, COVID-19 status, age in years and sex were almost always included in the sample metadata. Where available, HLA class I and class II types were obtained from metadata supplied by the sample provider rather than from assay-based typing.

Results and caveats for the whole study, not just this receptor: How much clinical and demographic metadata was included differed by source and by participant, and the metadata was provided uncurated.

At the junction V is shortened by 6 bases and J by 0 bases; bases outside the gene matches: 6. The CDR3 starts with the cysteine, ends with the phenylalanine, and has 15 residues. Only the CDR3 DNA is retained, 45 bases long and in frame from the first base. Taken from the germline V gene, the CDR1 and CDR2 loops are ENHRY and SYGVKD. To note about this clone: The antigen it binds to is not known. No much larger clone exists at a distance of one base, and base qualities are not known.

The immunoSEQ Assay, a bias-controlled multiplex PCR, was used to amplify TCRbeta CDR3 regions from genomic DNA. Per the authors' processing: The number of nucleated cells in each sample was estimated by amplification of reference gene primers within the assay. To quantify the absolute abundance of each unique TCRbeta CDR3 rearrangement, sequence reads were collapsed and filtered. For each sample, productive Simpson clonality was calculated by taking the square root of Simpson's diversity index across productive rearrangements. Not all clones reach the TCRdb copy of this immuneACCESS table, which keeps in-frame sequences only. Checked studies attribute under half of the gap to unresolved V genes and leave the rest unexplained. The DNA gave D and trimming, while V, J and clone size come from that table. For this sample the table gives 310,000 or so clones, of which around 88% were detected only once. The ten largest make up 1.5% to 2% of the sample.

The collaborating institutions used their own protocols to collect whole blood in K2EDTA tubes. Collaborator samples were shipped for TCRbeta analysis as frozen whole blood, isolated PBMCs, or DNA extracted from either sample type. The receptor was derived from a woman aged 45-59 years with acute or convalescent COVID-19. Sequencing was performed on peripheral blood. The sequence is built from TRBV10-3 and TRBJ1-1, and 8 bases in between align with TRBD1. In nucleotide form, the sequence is TGTGCCATCAGCCCGGACAGGGATCTGAACACTGAAGCTTTCTTT. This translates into CAISPDRDLNTEAFF.